The 9 T cell receptor beta chains in this list originate from one sample, sequenced in a study of T cells after yellow fever vaccination. MiXCR, run by TCRdb on the 5' RACE reads, gives a single entry per CDR3 protein. The sample consists of 250,000 to 300,000 distinct CDR3 sequences, 13% of them appearing once. The sequenced sample was CD4+ T cells sorted from PBMCs, obtained 45 days after the yellow fever booster vaccination. Receptors were obtained from a man aged 25 to 40 who received the YFV17D yellow fever vaccine.

This clonotype was counted only a few times. The junction shows a germline mismatch at one end, possibly a read error. The V and J genes are TRBV4-2 and TRBJ2-3; 7 nucleotides align to TRBD2. Germline V gene data show CDR1 as LGHNA and CDR2 as YNFKEQ. CDR3 size: 16 residues. The CDR3, as DNA: TGCGCCAGCAGCCAAGTTCTAGCGGCTAGCACAGATACGCAGTATTTT. Residues: CASSQVLAASTDTQYF.

This chain uses TRBV6-5 with TRBJ1-5; D possibly corresponds to TRBD1 (5 bases). V dropped 8 bases and J dropped 0 bases, with 14 bases sitting between them. Germline CDR1 MNHEY, CDR2 SVGAGI. This CDR3 has 15 amino acids. The CDR3 region is CASARRGNSNQPQHF. CDR3 nucleotide sequence: TGTGCCAGCGCCCGGAGGGGAAATAGCAATCAGCCCCAGCATTTT.

V is TRBV5-1 and J is TRBJ2-1, with a tentative D call TRBD1 (6 bases). The germline V and J ends were trimmed by 2 bases and 4 bases, with 10 bases remaining between them. Germline assignment: CDR1 SGHRS and CDR2 YFSETQ. This CDR3 contains 14 residues. The CDR3 loop is CASSFGTTYNEQFF. CDR3 coding DNA: TGCGCCAGCAGCTTCGGGACAACGTACAATGAGCAGTTCTTC.

This clonotype was seen only a few times. This rearrangement joins TRBV5-4 to TRBJ2-5; maybe TRBD2 (6 bases). There are 15 residues in the CDR3. Germline assignment: CDR1 SGHNT and CDR2 YYREEE (reference sequence). V was clipped by 0 bases and J by 5 bases, with 14 bases between them. Here the CDR3 DNA reads TGTGCCAGCAGCTTGGAAGGAGGGCCACGTGAGACCCAGTACTTC. As protein: CASSLEGGPRETQYF.

The chain is built from TRBV7-2 and TRBJ2-1; no clear D gene. V lost 0 bases to trimming and J lost 3 bases, with 6 bases between them. The CDR3 covers 14 residues. Germline V lookup: CDR1 SGHTA, CDR2 FQGNSA. CDR3 in DNA: TGTGCCAGCAGCTTAGCTCCTAGCTACAATGAGCAGTTCTTC. Its translation: CASSLAPSYNEQFF.

V usage is TRBV5-1 and J usage is TRBJ1-4, with 10 bases fitting TRBD1. J lost 0 bases, V lost 5 bases, and 4 bases had no gene match. Per germline, CDR1 SGHRS and CDR2 YFSETQ. The CDR3 sequence is 16 residues long. The CDR3 loop reads CASRRQGATTNEKLFF. The CDR3 coding sequence is TGCGCCAGCAGGCGACAGGGGGCTACAACTAATGAAAAACTGTTTTTT.

This clonotype was found a few times. The chain employs TRBV29-1 and TRBJ2-7, with TRBD2 matching 9 bases. Trimming at V came to 4 bases and at J to 5 bases, leaving 12 bases not matched to a gene. This CDR3 contains 15 residues. From germline, CDR1 is SQVTM and CDR2 ANQGSEA. For the CDR3, the DNA is TGCAGCGTTGGGGTCTTCGCGGGAGGGGGCCACGAGCAGTACTTC. As protein: CSVGVFAGGGHEQYF.

This clonotype appeared many times. This chain links TRBV10-3 with TRBJ2-4; D gene unclear. Germline V gene sequence: CDR1 ENHRY, CDR2 SYGVKD. V lost 3 bases to trimming and J lost 7 bases, with 10 bases between them. CDR3 length equals 13 residues. The CDR3 coding sequence is TGTGCCATCAGTGACCCGACGAAGAACATTCAGTACTTC. This translates into CAISDPTKNIQYF.

A few counts support this clonotype. V gene TRBV19 combines with J gene TRBJ2-3, with 8 positions matching TRBD1. Trimming removed 3 bases from V and 2 bases from J; junction bases left unmatched: 4. The CDR3 contains 15 residues. CDR1 is LNHDA, CDR2 SQIVND, per germline (reference sequence). The CDR3 region is CASSIWGQVTDTQYF. DNA of the CDR3: TGTGCCAGTAGTATCTGGGGACAGGTCACAGATACGCAGTATTTT.